This T cell receptor (beta chain) came from a study of human T cells and chemical hapten exposure listed by TCRdb under 2021. Some background on the complete study: For sensitization, 2% DPC in acetone was applied to an approximately 2 cm by approximately 2 cm area of upper inner arm skin. Patients additionally received weekly therapeutic DPC doses to the scalp throughout the approximately 24-week study period. Patch testing on the upper back used Finn chambers containing 0.01% DPC, with scoring done after 6 days according to International Contact Dermatitis Research Group standards. Alopecia areata with under or over 50% scalp involvement, alopecia totalis and alopecia universalis were represented in the patient cohort, which was mostly female. Libraries were pooled for sequencing, and variation in per-sample TCR yields was attributed mainly to small differences in library volumes within the pool. The study tracked peripheral blood TCR repertoire changes in vivo during primary and secondary sensitization to the hapten diphenylcyclopropenone (DPC) in alopecia patients. Blood samples were taken from patients before sensitization (week 0) and at 2, 6 and about 24 weeks after DPC sensitization. Roughly 30 alopecia patients gave blood for TCR sequencing at one to four time points (pre-sensitization, 2, 6 and 24 weeks).

This clonotype was recorded a few times. Its antigen is not yet known. No base qualities exist here, and no much larger clone lies one base off it. Reading from cysteine to phenylalanine, the CDR3 counts 14 amino acids. Only the CDR3 region is kept as DNA, spanning 42 bases read in frame from base 1. Taken from the germline V gene, the CDR1 and CDR2 loops are SGHRS and YFSETQ. Trimming takes 4 bases from V and 5 bases from J, and the germline ends sit 15 bases apart. The library was generated by RACE. TCRdb names NextSeq 500 as the instrument used. Library preparation attached unique molecular identifiers to individual cDNA molecules for quantitative, reproducible TCR counting. For every blood RNA sample, sequencing covered both the TCR alpha and TCR beta chains. Per the source publication's procedure: Samples had a median of about 96,000 TCRs, with a range from about 23,224 to 700,000. V, J and CDR3 annotation of the TCR reads was carried out using the Decombinator software suite. Every sample was subsampled to the same number of TCRs (28,000) for the PS versus PT1 abundance plots. Expanded TCRs were defined as absent before sensitization and observed at least eight times at the 2-week time point. In-frame beta chains were kept once TCRdb had trimmed the public reads at Q25 with fastp and called clones with MiXCR. Rows with one shared CDR3 protein collapse into an entry with the most common genes and DNA. For this entry, the V and J calls and clone size follow TCRdb and not the study's own pipeline. The sample includes under 200,000 distinct CDR3 sequences, with roughly 14% observed a single time. 1.7% of the sample belongs to the ten largest clones.

General conclusions and limits of the study: The number of PT1 expanded TCRs positively correlated with patch test score, significant at thresholds 8, 16 and 32 but not 4. After repeated subsampling, the strength of the expansion versus patch-test correlation and the threshold at which it became significant changed. Significantly more large CDR3 similarity clusters were formed by expanded TCRs than by pre-sensitization or healthy control sets, consistent with antigen-driven responses. No change with DPC sensitization was found in the number of TCRs above 1 in 1000 frequency, and no evidence of global repertoire structure alterations was found. Alopecia, a presumed autoimmune disease, was present in all patients, so the immune response of the patients might differ from that of healthy individuals.

The label giving this sample's time point can be read as: patch test 1, 2 weeks after DPC sensitization. The treatment or condition label here, explained by the study, means: therapeutic diphenylcyclopropenone sensitization with weekly scalp DPC. Blood at each patch-test visit was drawn before the patch test was applied. Patients were considered eligible if aged 18 to 70, diagnosed with alopecia and deemed suitable for DPC therapy, and patients were excluded if pregnant. Total RNA was isolated from unfractionated whole blood collected in Tempus Blood RNA tubes. The chain is made from TRBV5-1 and TRBJ2-5, with the D gene not clear enough to name. Sequencing was performed on whole blood, taken in connection with sensitization to the hapten diphenylcyclopropenone (DPC). The receptor comes from a woman in her twenties or thirties with alopecia areata. Some clones in this sample may be carry-over from other donors' samples. The CDR3 has the sequence CASSTGVGLETQYF. The DNA sequence is given as TGCGCCAGCAGCACTGGAGTAGGCCTGGAGACCCAGTACTTC.